This TCR beta chain appears in the sequencing data of a study of T cells after yellow fever vaccination. Study at large: Fractions low in cell number were prepared with SMART-Seq v4 Ultra Low Input. General observations from the study: One caveat is that FACS-sorted repertoires could contain abundant clonotypes contaminating from the bulk population. Compared with primary, the secondary response was weaker and peaked at day 5, not 15. Post-booster repertoires contained most primary-vaccination clones again (approximately 95% CD4, 88% CD8).

One entry per CDR3 protein results from TCRdb running MiXCR on the 5' RACE reads. The sample consists of around 250,000 distinct CDR3 sequences, 6.5% to 8.5% of them appearing once. J gave up 2 bases and V 3 bases, and 1 base lay outside the gene matches. The CDR3 extends over 14 amino acids. The germline gives CDR1 SGHTA, CDR2 FQGNSA. This clonotype appeared many times. Its matching antigen is unknown. This TCR came from a man aged 30 to 39 who received the YFV17D yellow fever vaccine. Material: CD4+ T cells sorted from PBMCs, obtained 15 days after the yellow fever booster vaccination. The rearrangement links TRBV7-2 to TRBJ2-5; 9 nucleotides line up with TRBD2. CDR3 in amino acids: CASSFLAGQETQYF. Here the CDR3 DNA reads TGTGCCAGCAGCTTTCTAGCGGGACAAGAGACCCAGTACTTC.